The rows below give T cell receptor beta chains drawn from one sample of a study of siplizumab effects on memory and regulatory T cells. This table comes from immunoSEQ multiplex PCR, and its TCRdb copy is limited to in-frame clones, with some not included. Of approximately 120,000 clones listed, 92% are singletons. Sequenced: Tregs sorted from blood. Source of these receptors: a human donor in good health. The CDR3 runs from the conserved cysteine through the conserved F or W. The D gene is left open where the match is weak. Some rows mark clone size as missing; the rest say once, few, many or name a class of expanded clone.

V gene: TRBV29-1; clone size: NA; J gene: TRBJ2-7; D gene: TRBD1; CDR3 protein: CSVLGQETYEQYF; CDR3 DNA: TGCAGCGTTTTGGGACAGGAGACCTACGAGCAGTACTTC
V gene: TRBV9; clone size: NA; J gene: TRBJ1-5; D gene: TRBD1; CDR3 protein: CASSVQGGDRPQHF; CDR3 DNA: TGTGCCAGCAGCGTTCAGGGGGGAGATAGGCCCCAGCATTTT
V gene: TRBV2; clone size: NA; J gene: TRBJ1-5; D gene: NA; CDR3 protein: CASSEDGHWNQPQHF; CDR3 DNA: TGTGCCAGCAGTGAAGACGGGCACTGGAATCAGCCCCAGCATTTT
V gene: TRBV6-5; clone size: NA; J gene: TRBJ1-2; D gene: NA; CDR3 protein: CASSYSAGASYGYTF; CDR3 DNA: TGTGCCAGCAGTTATTCTGCAGGAGCCTCCTATGGCTACACCTTC
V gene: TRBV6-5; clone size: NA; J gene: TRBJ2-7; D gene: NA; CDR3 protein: CASSYFGGDYEQYF; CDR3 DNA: TGTGCCAGCAGTTACTTCGGGGGCGACTACGAGCAGTACTTC
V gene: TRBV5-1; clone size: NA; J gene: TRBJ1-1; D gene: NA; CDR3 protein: CASSSTFGPGTAFF; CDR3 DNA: NA
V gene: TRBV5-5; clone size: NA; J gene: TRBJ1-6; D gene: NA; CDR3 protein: CASSPTSSYNSPLHF; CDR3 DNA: TGTGCCAGCAGCCCGACCAGCTCCTATAATTCACCCCTCCACTTT
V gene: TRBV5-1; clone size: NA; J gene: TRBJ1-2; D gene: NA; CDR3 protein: CASSPLGNYGYTF; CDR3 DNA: TGCGCCAGCAGCCCTCTGGGGAACTATGGCTACACCTTC
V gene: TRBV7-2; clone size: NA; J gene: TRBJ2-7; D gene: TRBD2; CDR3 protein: CASSKGGTASYEQYF; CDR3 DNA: TGTGCCAGCAGTAAGGGAGGGACCGCCTCCTACGAGCAGTACTTC
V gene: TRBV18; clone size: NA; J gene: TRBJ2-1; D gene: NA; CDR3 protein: CASSPLWAGSMVGNEQFF; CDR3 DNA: TGTGCCAGCTCACCATTATGGGCGGGATCGATGGTAGGCAATGAGCAGTTCTTC
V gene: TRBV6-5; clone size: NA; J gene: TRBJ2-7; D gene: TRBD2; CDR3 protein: CASSRLAGGYEQYF; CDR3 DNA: TGTGCCAGCAGTCGACTAGCGGGGGGCTACGAGCAGTACTTC
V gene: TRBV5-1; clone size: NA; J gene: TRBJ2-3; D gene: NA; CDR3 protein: CASSSGRAVGADTQYF; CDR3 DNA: TGCGCCAGCAGCTCAGGCAGAGCCGTCGGTGCAGATACGCAGTATTTT
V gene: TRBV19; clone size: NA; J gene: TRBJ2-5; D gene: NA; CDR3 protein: CASSSLDKAETQYF; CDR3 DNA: TGTGCCAGTAGTTCCCTAGACAAGGCTGAGACCCAGTACTTC
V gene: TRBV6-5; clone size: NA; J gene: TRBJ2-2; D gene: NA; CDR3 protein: CASSYSSLTGELFF; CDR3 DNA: TGTGCCAGCAGTTACTCGAGCCTCACCGGGGAGCTGTTTTTT
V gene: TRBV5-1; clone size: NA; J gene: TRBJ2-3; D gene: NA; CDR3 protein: CASSLLKQSTDTQYF; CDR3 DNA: TGCGCCAGCAGCTTGCTCAAACAAAGCACAGATACGCAGTATTTT
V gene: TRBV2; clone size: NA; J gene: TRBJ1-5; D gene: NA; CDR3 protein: CASKYHGPHHF; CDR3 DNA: TGTGCCAGCAAATACCACGGACCCCATCATTTT
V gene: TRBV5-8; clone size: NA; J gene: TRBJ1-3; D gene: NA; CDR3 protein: CASSLPGFGNTIYF; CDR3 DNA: TGTGCCAGCAGCTTGCCGGGGTTTGGAAACACCATATATTTT
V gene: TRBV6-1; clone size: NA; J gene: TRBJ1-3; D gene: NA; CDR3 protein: CASSDPFYGNTIYF; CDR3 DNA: TGTGCCAGCAGTGACCCTTTTTATGGAAACACCATATATTTT
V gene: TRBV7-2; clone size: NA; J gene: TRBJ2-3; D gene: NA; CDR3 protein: CASRPLAGSTDTQYF; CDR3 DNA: TGTGCCAGCAGACCCCTAGCAGGGAGCACAGATACGCAGTATTTT
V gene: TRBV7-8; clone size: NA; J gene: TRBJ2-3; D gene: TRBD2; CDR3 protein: CASSLGLAGYTDTQYF; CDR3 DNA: TGTGCCAGCAGCTTAGGACTAGCGGGATACACAGATACGCAGTATTTT
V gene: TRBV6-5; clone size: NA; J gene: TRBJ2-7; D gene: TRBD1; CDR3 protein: CASRTGTGKSEQYF; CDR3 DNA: TGTGCCAGCAGGACCGGGACAGGGAAGAGCGAGCAGTACTTC
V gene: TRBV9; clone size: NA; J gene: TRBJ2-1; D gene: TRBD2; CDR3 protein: CASSVVTSGNNEQFF; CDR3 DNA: TGTGCCAGCAGCGTAGTGACTAGCGGGAACAATGAGCAGTTCTTC
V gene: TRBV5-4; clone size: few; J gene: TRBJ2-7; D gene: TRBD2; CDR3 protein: CASSLTSGDEQYF; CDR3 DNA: TGTGCCAGCAGCCTTACTAGCGGGGACGAGCAGTACTTC
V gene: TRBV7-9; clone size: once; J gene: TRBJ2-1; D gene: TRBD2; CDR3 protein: CASSLGLADFYNEQFF; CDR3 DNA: TGTGCCAGCAGCCTGGGACTAGCGGACTTCTACAATGAGCAGTTCTTC
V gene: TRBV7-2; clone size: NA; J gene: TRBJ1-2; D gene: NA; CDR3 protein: CASSTRGRGPNYGYTF; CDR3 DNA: TGTGCCAGCAGCACTAGAGGGAGGGGACCCAACTATGGCTACACCTTC
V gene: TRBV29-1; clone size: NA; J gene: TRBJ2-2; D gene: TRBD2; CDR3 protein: CSVRGLAGGLSTGELFF; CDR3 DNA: TGCAGCGTACGGGGACTAGCGGGAGGGCTCAGCACCGGGGAGCTGTTTTTT
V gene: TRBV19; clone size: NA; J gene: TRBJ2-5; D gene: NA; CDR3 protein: CASRKNPRSPEYF; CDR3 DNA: TGTGCCAGTAGGAAAAACCCAAGGAGCCCGGAGTACTTC
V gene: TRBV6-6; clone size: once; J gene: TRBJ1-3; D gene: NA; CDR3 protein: CASSYPRIDSGNTIYF; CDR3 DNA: TGTGCCAGCAGTTACCCAAGGATTGACTCTGGAAACACCATATATTTT
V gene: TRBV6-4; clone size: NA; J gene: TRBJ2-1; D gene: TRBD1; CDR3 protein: CASSRDRALRNEQFF; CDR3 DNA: TGTGCCAGCAGCCGAGACAGGGCGCTGCGCAATGAGCAGTTCTTC
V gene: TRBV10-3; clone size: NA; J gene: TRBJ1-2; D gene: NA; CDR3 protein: CAISELRTGVDYGYTF; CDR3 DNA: TGTGCCATCAGTGAGTTACGTACGGGCGTGGACTATGGCTACACCTTC
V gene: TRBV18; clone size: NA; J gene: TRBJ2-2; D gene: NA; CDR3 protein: CASSASDPGELFF; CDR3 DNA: TGTGCCAGCTCAGCTAGCGATCCCGGGGAGCTGTTTTTT
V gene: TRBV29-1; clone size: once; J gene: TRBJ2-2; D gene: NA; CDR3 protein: CSAGDNLNTGELFF; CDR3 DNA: TGCAGCGCGGGGGACAATTTGAACACCGGGGAGCTGTTTTTT
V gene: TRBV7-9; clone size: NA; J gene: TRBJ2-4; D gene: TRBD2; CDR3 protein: CASSLARVVLAGENIQYF; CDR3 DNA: TGTGCCAGCAGCTTAGCGAGAGTCGTACTAGCGGGGGAAAACATTCAGTACTTC
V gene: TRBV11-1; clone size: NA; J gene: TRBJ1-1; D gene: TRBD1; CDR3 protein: CASSPLGQGKAEAFF; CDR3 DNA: TGTGCCAGCAGCCCCCTGGGACAGGGAAAGGCTGAAGCTTTCTTT
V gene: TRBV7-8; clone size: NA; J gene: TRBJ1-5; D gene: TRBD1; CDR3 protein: CASRRTGAGQPQHF; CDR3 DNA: TGTGCCAGCAGGCGAACAGGGGCAGGTCAGCCCCAGCATTTT
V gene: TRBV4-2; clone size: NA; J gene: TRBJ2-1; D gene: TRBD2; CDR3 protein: CASSQDPGLAAYNEQFF; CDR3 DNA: TGTGCCAGCAGCCAAGACCCGGGACTAGCCGCCTACAATGAGCAGTTCTTC
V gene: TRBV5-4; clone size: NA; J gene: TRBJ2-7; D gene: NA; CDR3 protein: CASSLHREPPEQYF; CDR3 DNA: TGTGCCAGCAGCTTGCACAGGGAGCCCCCCGAGCAGTACTTC
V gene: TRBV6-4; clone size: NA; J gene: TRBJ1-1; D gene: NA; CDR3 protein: CASSDGLNTEAFF; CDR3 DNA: TGTGCCAGCAGTGACGGCCTGAACACTGAAGCTTTCTTT
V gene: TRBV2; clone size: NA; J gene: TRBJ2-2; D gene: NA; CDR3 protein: CAGMQRGVLNTGELFF; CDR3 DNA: TGTGCCGGAATGCAACGGGGCGTCCTAAACACCGGGGAGCTGTTTTTT
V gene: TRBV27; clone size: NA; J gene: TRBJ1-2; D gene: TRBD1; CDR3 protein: CASSPTGTGGVTYGYTF; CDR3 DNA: TGTGCCAGCAGTCCGACCGGGACAGGGGGCGTAACCTATGGCTACACCTTC
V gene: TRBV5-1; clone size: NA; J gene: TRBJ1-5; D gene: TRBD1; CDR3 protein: CASSPTGGYNQPQHF; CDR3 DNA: TGCGCCAGCAGCCCCACAGGGGGCTACAATCAGCCCCAGCATTTT
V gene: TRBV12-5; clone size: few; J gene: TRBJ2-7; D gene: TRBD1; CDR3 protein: CASGSAPLGTGPHEQYF; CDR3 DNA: TGTGCTAGTGGTTCTGCTCCGCTAGGGACAGGCCCCCACGAGCAGTACTTC
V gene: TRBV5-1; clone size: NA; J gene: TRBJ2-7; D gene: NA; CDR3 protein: CASSLVAGSYEQYF; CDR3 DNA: TGCGCCAGCAGCTTGGTGGCAGGATCCTACGAGCAGTACTTC
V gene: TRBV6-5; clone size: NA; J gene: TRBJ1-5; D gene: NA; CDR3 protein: CASRTTGRDQPQHF; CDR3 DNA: TGTGCCAGCAGAACTACAGGGAGGGATCAGCCCCAGCATTTT
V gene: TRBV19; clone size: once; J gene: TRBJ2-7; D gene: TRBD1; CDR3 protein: CATRQGTYEQYF; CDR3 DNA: TGTGCCACCAGACAGGGGACCTACGAGCAGTACTTC
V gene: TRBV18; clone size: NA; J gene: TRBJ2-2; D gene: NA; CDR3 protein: CASSRSRENTGELFF; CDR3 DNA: TGTGCCAGCTCCCGCTCCAGGGAAAACACCGGGGAGCTGTTTTTT
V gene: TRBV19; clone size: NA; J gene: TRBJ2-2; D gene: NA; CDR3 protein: CASIGGAANTGELFF; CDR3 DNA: TGTGCCAGTATTGGGGGGGCCGCGAACACCGGGGAGCTGTTTTTT
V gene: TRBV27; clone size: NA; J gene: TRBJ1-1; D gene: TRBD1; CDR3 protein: CASSLSDRWWNTEAFF; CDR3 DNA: TGTGCCAGCAGTTTATCGGACAGGTGGTGGAACACTGAAGCTTTCTTT
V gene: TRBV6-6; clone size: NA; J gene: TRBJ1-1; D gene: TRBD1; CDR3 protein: CASSPGQGYTEAFF; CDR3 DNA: TGTGCCAGCAGCCCTGGACAGGGGTACACTGAAGCTTTCTTT
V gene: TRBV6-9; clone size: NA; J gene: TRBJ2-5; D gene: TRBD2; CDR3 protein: CASSFPGLTKETQYF; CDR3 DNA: TGTGCCAGCAGTTTTCCGGGACTAACCAAAGAGACCCAGTACTTC
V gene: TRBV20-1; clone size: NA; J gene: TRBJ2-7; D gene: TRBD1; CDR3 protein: CSGTQGYEQYF; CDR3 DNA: TGCAGTGGTACACAGGGGTACGAGCAGTACTTC
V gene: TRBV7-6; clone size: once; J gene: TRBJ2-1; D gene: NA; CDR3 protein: CASSLLLEQFF; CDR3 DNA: TGTGCCAGCAGCTTATTACTGGAGCAGTTCTTC
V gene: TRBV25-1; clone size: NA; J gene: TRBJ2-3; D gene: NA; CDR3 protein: CASSVGGGTTDTQYF; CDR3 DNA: TGTGCCAGCAGTGTCGGTGGGGGGACCACCGATACGCAGTATTTT
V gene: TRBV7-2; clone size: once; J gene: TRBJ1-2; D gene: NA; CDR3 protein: CASSFAPLRDIYGYTF; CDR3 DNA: TGTGCCAGCAGCTTTGCCCCTCTTAGGGACATCTATGGCTACACCTTC
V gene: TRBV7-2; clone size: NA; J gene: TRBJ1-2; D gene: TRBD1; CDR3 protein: CASSPGQTIYGYTF; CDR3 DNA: TGTGCCAGCAGCCCGGGACAGACGATCTATGGCTACACCTTC